Presented here are 17 T cell receptor beta chains from one specimen sequenced in a study of PD-L1 blockade in urothelial cancer. The assay was immunoSEQ multiplex PCR, and TCRdb's table has in-frame clones only and misses some. The table records 50,000 or so clones, 70% to 90% of them present only once. Documented time point: pretreatment peripheral blood. Sequences were derived from PBMCs, sampled around atezolizumab (anti-PD-L1) treatment. The receptors were sampled from a man aged 60-69 years with urothelial cancer.

The V gene is TRBV4-1, the J gene TRBJ2-1; D perhaps matches TRBD2 (5 bases). The CDR3 consists of 15 residues. Trimming removed 1 base at V and 5 bases at J, with 12 bases between. Per the germline V gene, CDR1 is MGHRA and CDR2 is YSYEKL. Here the CDR3 DNA reads TGCGCCAGCAGCCAAGGAGCGGCAACCCACAATGAGCAGTTCTTC. Protein: CASSQGAATHNEQFF.

This clone is medium-sized within its sample. This sequence joins TRBV4-2 and TRBJ2-3; TRBD2 is a possible D gene (5 bases). Trimming stripped 3 bases from V and 0 bases from J, with 19 bases between. The germline V gene has CDR1 LGHNA and CDR2 YNFKEQ. There are 18 residues in the CDR3. The CDR3 spells CASSHSLGLGVSTDTQYF. CDR3 nucleotide sequence: TGTGCCAGCAGCCATTCTCTCGGTCTCGGGGTTAGCACAGATACGCAGTATTTT.

This clone appeared once. The chain couples TRBV11-2 to TRBJ2-1; D not resolved. CDR3 length equals 16 residues. Per the germline V gene, CDR1 is SGHAT and CDR2 is FQNNGV. Deletions cut 5 bases from V and 0 bases from J, with 14 bases between. The CDR3 DNA reads TGTGCCAGCAGCCCGTTTGGTATTAGCTCCTACAATGAGCAGTTCTTC. As protein: CASSPFGISSYNEQFF.

This clone turned up a few times. The rearrangement links TRBV4-1 to TRBJ2-7, with D hard to call. The germline V gene encodes CDR1 MGHRA and CDR2 YSYEKL. The V end was cut by 1 base, the J end by 0 bases, with 7 bases between. The CDR3 is made up of 14 amino acids. The CDR3 is CASSQGQRSYEQYF. CDR3 nucleotide sequence: TGCGCCAGCAGCCAAGGGCAGCGCTCCTACGAGCAGTACTTC.

The chain carries TRBV25-1 and TRBJ1-6; 7 positions match TRBD1. Germline V CDR1 and CDR2: MGHDK, SYGVNS. CDR3 length: 15 amino acids. Germline trimming cut 2 bases from V and 7 bases from J; bases unmatched to any gene: 5. CDR3 protein: CASSETMGQNSPLHF. In nucleotides, the CDR3 is TGTGCCAGCAGTGAAACTATGGGACAGAATTCACCCCTCCACTTT. Full variable domain (remainder filled in from reference TRBV25-1 and TRBJ1-6): EADIYQTPRYLVIGTGKKITLECSQTMGHDKMYWYQQDPGMELHLIHYSYGVNSTEKGDLSSESTVSRIRTEHFPLTLESARPSHTSQYLCASSETMGQNSPLHFGNGTRLTVT.

The chain recombines TRBV30 with TRBJ2-6; TRBD1 aligns across 12 bases. Germline V CDR1 and CDR2: GTSNPN, SVGIG (reference sequence). The CDR3 has 17 residues. Losses at the gene ends were 5 bases for V and 0 bases for J; bases not matched to a gene: 5. The CDR3 bases are TGTGCCTGGTTCCGGGACAGGGGGCTCTCTGGGGCCAACGTCCTGACTTTC. Protein: CAWFRDRGLSGANVLTF.

V usage is TRBV12-5 and J usage is TRBJ1-1; D gene ambiguous. The V and J ends lost 6 bases and 0 bases respectively, with 17 bases between them. The CDR3 loop spans 16 amino acids. Germline V gives CDR1 LGHNT, CDR2 FRNRAP. The CDR3 sequence: CASGLLRTGLNTEAFF. Here the CDR3 DNA reads TGTGCTAGTGGGCTTTTACGTACGGGTCTGAACACTGAAGCTTTCTTT.

The gene calls are TRBV4-2 and TRBJ2-7, with 11 bases aligning to TRBD2. Germline V gene sequence: CDR1 LGHNA, CDR2 YNFKEQ. The V and J ends lost 0 bases and 2 bases, in that order; junction bases with no gene match: 3. The CDR3 sequence is 16 residues long. The CDR3 DNA reads as TGTGCCAGCAGCCAAGAAGGGACTAGCGGACCCTACGAGCAGTACTTC. This translates into CASSQEGTSGPYEQYF.

This clone was seen a single time. This chain links TRBV7-6 with TRBJ2-7; 9 nucleotides line up with TRBD1. CDR3 length equals 14 residues. CDR1 is SGHVS and CDR2 is FNYEAQ in the germline V gene. The V gene end was trimmed by 5 bases and the J gene end by 3 bases; junction bases not matched to a gene: 5. CDR3 sequence reads: CASSRGTGSYEQYF. The CDR3 DNA follows: TGTGCCAGCAGCCGCGGGACAGGGAGCTACGAGCAGTACTTC.

CDR3 sequence reads: CASSLWGERSGYTF. CDR3 sequence (DNA): TGCGCCAGCAGCTTGTGGGGAGAACGGAGTGGCTACACCTTC. This chain uses TRBV5-1 with TRBJ1-2, with D hard to call. CDR1 and CDR2 from the germline V gene are SGHRS and YFSETQ. V lost 1 base and J lost 7, with 14 bases in between. The CDR3 has 14 amino acids.

J is TRBJ1-3 and V is TRBV28, with 7 nucleotides matching TRBD1. The CDR3 runs to 14 residues. Looked up from germline, CDR1 is MDHEN and CDR2 is SYDVKM. With 7 bases clipped from V and 3 bases from J, the junction kept 6 bases outside the gene matches. The CDR3 DNA is TGTGCCAGCACCGGACAGGCAGTTGGAAACACCATATATTTT. Translation gives CASTGQAVGNTIYF.

The genes are TRBV27 and TRBJ1-2, with no clear D. Germline loops: CDR1 MNHEY, CDR2 SMNVEV (reference sequence). With 3 bases removed from V and 1 base from J, the gap between germline ends came to 9 bases. This CDR3 spans 14 amino acids. In DNA, the CDR3 is TGTGCCAGCAGTTTGCAAGCTGGTAACTATGGCTACACCTTC. Protein: CASSLQAGNYGYTF.

Concerning this clone itself: Relative to the germline gene, one junction end is altered; a read error may explain this. V is TRBV7-9 and J is TRBJ2-7; 8 nucleotides align to TRBD1. The germline V gene has CDR1 SEHNR and CDR2 FQNEAQ (reference sequence). This CDR3 is built from 18 residues. CDR3 residues: CASNLNGGERQGNYEQYF. Written as DNA, the CDR3 is TGTGCCAGCAACTTAAACGGTGGAGAACGACAGGGGAACTACGAGCAGTACTTC.

The chain couples TRBV5-1 to TRBJ2-7; 11 bases fit TRBD2. This CDR3 spans 15 amino acids. J lost 5 bases, V lost 0 bases, and 4 bases had no gene match. The germline gives CDR1 SGHRS, CDR2 YFSETQ. CDR3 DNA: TGCGCCAGCAGCTTGGAGCTAGCGGGGGGCCACGAGCAGTACTTC. As protein: CASSLELAGGHEQYF. Complete variable domain (other parts from reference TRBV5-1 and TRBJ2-7): KAGVTQTPRYLIKTRGQQVTLSCSPISGHRSVSWYQQTPGQGLQFLFEYFSETQRNKGNFPGRFSGRQFSNSRSEMNVSTLELGDSALYLCASSLELAGGHEQYFGPGTRLTVT.

The CDR3 region is CASNHKMNTEAFF. CDR3 DNA sequence: TGTGCCAGCAACCACAAGATGAACACTGAAGCTTTCTTT. This chain uses TRBV6-5 with TRBJ1-1; D ambiguous. This CDR3 is 13 amino acids long. The germline V and J ends were trimmed by 7 bases and 0 bases, with 9 bases remaining between them. Germline lookup yields CDR1 MNHEY and CDR2 SVGAGI.

This chain uses TRBV6-6 with TRBJ2-1; 11 bases are shared with TRBD1. In germline, CDR1 is MNHNY, CDR2 SVGAGI (reference sequence). The CDR3 has 15 amino acids. Trimming at V came to 6 bases and at J to 4 bases, leaving 5 bases not matched to a gene. The CDR3 DNA is TGTGCCAGCAGCCGGGACAGGGGGTATTACAATGAGCAGTTCTTC. Residues: CASSRDRGYYNEQFF.

The rearrangement joins TRBV5-1 to TRBJ1-1; no reliable D call. Trimming shortened V by 3 bases and J by 5 bases, and 14 bases separated the two germline ends. This CDR3 spans 14 amino acids. Germline V gene lookup returns CDR1 SGHRS and CDR2 YFSETQ. CDR3 nucleotide sequence: TGCGCCAGCAGCTCCGGACTGGAAACGACTGAAGCTTTCTTT. As protein: CASSSGLETTEAFF.